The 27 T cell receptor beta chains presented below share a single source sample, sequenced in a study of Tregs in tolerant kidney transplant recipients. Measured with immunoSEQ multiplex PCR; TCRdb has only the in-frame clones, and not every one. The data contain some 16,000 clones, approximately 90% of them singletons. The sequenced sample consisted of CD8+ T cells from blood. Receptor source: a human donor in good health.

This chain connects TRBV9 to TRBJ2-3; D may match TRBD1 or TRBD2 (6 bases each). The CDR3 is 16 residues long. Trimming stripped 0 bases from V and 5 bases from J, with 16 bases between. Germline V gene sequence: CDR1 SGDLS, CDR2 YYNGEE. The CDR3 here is CASSVASRGRGDTQYF. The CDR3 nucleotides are TGTGCCAGCAGCGTAGCTTCGCGGGGCAGGGGAGATACGCAGTATTTT.

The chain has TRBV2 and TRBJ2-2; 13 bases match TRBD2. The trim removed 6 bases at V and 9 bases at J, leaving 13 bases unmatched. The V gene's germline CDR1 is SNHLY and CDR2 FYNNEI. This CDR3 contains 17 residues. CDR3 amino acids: CASSEGLAGRSLRELFF. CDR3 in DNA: TGTGCCAGCAGCGAGGGACTAGCGGGGCGGAGTTTGAGGGAGCTGTTTTTT.

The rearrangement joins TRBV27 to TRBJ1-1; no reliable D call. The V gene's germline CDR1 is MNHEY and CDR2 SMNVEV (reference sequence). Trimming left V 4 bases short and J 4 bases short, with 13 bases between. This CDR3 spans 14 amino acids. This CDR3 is CASSSSGGLTEAFF. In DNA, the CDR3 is TGTGCCAGCAGTTCCTCCGGTGGGCTCACTGAAGCTTTCTTT.

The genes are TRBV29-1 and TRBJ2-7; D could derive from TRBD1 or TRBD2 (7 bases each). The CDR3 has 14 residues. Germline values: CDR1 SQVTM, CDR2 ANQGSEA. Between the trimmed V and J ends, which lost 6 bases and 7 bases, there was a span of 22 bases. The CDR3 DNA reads TGCAGCGTGGGGGAGGGACAGCCTAAGTGGGAGCAGTACTTC. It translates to CSVGEGQPKWEQYF.

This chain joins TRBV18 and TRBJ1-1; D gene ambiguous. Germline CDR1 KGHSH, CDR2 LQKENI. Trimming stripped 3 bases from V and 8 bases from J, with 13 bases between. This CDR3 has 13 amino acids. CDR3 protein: CASSPQRGPEAFF. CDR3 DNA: TGTGCCAGCTCACCCCAACGCGGCCCCGAAGCTTTCTTT.

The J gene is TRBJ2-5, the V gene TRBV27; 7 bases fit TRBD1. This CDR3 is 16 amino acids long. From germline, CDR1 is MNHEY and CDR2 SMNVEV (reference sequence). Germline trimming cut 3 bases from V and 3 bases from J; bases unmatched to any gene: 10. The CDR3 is CASSFRGRGWKETQYF. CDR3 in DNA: TGTGCCAGCAGTTTTAGGGGCAGGGGGTGGAAAGAGACCCAGTACTTC.

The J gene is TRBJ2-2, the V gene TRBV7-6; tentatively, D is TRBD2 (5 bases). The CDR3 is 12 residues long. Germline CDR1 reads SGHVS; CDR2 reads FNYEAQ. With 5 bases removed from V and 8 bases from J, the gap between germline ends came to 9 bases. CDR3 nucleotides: TGTGCCAGCAGCGAACTAGGTGGGGAGCTGTTTTTT. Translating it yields CASSELGGELFF.

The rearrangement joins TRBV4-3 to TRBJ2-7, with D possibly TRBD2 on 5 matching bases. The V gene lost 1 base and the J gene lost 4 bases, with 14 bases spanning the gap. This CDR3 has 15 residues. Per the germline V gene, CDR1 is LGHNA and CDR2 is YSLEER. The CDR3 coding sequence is TGCGCCAGCAGCCAAGGTTTTAGCGACTCTTACGAGCAGTACTTC. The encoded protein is CASSQGFSDSYEQYF.

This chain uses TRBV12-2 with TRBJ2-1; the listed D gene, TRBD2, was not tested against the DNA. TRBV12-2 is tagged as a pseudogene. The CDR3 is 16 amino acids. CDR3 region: CASRPAGLGDRNEQFF. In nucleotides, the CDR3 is TGTGCAAGTCGCCCGGCGGGACTAGGGGATCGCAATGAGCAGTTCTTC.

In DNA, the CDR3 is TGTGCCAGCAGCTTATCTTGGGTGTACGGGGCCAACGTCCTGACTTTC. Its translation is CASSLSWVYGANVLTF. The rearrangement uses TRBV7-2 and TRBJ2-6, with D hard to call. In germline, CDR1 is SGHTA, CDR2 FQGNSA. CDR3 size: 16 residues. Trimming removed 2 bases at V and 4 bases at J, with 12 bases between. The complete variable domain, with remaining parts taken from reference TRBV7-2 and TRBJ2-6, reads GAGVSQSPSNKVTEKGKDVELRCDPISGHTALYWYRQSLGQGLEFLIYFQGNSAPDKSGLPSDRFSAERTGGSVSTLTIQRTQQEDSAVYLCASSLSWVYGANVLTFGAGSRLTVL.

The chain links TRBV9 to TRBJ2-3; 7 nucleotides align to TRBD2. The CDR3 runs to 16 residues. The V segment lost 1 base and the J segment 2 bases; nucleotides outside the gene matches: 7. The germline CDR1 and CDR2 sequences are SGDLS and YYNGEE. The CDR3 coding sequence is TGTGCCAGCAGCGTATCGGGCGGGGGACTCACAGATACGCAGTATTTT. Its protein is CASSVSGGGLTDTQYF.

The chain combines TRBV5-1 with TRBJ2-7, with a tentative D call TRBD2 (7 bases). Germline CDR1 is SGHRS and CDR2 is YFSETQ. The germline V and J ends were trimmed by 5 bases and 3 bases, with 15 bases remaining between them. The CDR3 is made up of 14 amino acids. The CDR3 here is CASRKSGTSYEQYF. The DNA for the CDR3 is TGCGCCAGCAGGAAGAGCGGGACAAGCTACGAGCAGTACTTC.

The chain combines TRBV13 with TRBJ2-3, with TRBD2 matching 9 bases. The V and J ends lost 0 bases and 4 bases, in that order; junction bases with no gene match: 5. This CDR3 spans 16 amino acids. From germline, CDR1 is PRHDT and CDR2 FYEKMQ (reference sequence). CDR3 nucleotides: TGTGCCAGCAGCTTAGGCGCGGGAGGGCGCGCAGATACGCAGTATTTT. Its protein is CASSLGAGGRADTQYF.

The CDR3 loop is CASSSGRAKNIQYF. The DNA for the CDR3 is TGTGCCAGCAGCTCAGGGAGAGCCAAAAACATTCAGTACTTC. This rearrangement joins TRBV13 to TRBJ2-4, with D possibly called TRBD1 or TRBD2 (5 bases each). V was clipped by 4 bases and J by 0 bases, with 7 bases between them. This CDR3 has 14 residues. Germline loops: CDR1 PRHDT, CDR2 FYEKMQ (reference sequence).

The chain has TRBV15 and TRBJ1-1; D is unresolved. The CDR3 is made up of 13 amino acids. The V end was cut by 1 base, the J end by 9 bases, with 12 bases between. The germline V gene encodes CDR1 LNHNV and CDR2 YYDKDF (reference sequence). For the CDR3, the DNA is TGTGCCACCAGCAGAGGGCTGGCAGCTCAAGCTTTCTTT. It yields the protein CATSRGLAAQAFF.

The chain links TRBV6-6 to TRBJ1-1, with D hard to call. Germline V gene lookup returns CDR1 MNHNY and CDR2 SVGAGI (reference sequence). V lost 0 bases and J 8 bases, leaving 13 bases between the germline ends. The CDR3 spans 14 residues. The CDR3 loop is CASSYSAETPEAFF. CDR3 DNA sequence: TGTGCCAGCAGTTACTCCGCCGAGACCCCGGAAGCTTTCTTT.

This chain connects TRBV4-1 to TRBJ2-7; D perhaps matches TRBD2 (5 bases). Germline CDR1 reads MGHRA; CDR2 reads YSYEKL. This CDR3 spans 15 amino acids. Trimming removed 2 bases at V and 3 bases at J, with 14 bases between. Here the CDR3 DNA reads TGCGCCAGCAGCCAACTCGGCGGGCAGAACTACGAGCAGTACTTC. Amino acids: CASSQLGGQNYEQYF.

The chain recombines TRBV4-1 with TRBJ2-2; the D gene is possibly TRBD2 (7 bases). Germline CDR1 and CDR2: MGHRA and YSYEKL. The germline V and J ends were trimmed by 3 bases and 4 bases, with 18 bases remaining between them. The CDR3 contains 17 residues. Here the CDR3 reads CASSHPLVGGATGELFF. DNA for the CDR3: TGCGCCAGCAGCCACCCGTTGGTAGGGGGGGCCACCGGGGAGCTGTTTTTT.

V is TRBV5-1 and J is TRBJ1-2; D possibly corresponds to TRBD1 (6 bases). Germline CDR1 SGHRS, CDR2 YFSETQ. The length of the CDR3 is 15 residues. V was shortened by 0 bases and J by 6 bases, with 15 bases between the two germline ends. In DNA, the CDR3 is TGCGCCAGCAGCTTGGGGGGGACACCCTTAAATGGCTACACCTTC. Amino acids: CASSLGGTPLNGYTF.

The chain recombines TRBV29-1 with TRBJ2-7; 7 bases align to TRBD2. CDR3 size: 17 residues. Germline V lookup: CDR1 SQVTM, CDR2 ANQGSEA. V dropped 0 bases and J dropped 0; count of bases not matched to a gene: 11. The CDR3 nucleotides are TGCAGCGTTGAAGATTGGTCTGGGGGGGACGACTCCTACGAGCAGTACTTC. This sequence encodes CSVEDWSGGDDSYEQYF.

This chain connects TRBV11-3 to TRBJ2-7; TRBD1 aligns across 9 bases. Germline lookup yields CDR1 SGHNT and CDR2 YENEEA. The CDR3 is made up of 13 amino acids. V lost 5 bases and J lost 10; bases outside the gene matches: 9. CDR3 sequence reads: CASSPGTGKKQYF. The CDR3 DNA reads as TGTGCCAGCAGCCCCGGGACAGGGAAGAAACAGTACTTC.

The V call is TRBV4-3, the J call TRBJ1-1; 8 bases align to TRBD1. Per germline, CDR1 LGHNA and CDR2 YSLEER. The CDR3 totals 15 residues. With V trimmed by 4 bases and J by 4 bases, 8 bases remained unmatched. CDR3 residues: CASSPGGRGGTEAFF. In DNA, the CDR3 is TGCGCCAGCAGCCCAGGGGGCCGGGGCGGCACTGAAGCTTTCTTT.

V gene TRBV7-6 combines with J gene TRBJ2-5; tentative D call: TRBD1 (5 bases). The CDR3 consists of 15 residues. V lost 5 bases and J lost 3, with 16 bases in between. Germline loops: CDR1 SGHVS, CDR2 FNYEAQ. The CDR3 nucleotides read TGTGCCAGCAGCACCCGTTATGGCAGGGAAGAGACCCAGTACTTC. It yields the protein CASSTRYGREETQYF. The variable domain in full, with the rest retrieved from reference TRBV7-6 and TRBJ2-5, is GAGVSQSPRYKVTKRGQDVALRCDPISGHVSLYWYRQALGQGPEFLTYFNYEAQQDKSGLPNDRFSAERPEGSISTLTIQRTEQRDSAMYRCASSTRYGREETQYFGPGTRLLVL.

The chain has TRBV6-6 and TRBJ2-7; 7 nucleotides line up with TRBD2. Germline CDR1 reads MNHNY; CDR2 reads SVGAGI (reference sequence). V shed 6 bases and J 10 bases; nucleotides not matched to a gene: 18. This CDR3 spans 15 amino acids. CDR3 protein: CASRPSPGNAGAQYF. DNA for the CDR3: TGTGCCAGCAGACCGTCACCCGGGAACGCGGGAGCCCAGTACTTC.

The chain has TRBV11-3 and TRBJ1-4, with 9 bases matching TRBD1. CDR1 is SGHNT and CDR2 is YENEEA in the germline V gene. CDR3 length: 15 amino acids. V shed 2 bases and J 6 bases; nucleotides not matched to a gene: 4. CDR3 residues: CASSLRDRAYEKLFF. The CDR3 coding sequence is TGTGCCAGCAGCTTAAGGGACAGGGCTTATGAAAAACTGTTTTTT.

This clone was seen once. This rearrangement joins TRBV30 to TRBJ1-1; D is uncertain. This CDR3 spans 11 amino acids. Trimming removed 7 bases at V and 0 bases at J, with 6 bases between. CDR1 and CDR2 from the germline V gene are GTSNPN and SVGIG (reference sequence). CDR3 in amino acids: CASTVNTEAFF. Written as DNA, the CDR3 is TGTGCCTCGACGGTGAACACTGAAGCTTTCTTT.

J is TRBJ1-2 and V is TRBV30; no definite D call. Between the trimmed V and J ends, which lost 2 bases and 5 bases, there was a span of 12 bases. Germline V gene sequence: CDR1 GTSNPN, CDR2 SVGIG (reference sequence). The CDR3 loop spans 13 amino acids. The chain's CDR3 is CAWSLGGRYGYTF. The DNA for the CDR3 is TGTGCCTGGAGTCTGGGAGGGAGGTATGGCTACACCTTC.